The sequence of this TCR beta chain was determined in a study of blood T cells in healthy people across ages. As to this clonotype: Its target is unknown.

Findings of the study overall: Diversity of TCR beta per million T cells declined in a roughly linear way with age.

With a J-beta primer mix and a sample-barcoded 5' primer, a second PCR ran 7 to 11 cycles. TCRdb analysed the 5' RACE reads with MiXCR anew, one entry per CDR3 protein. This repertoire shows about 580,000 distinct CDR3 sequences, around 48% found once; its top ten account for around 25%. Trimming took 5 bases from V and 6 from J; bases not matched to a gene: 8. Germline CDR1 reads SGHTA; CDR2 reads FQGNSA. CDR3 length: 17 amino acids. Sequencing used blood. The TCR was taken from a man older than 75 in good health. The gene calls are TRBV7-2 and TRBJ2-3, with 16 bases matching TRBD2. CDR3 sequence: CASSHIGTSGGADTQYF. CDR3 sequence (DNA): TGTGCCAGCAGCCATATCGGGACTAGCGGGGGGGCGGATACGCAGTATTTT. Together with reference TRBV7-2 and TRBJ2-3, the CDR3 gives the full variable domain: GAGVSQSPSNKVTEKGKDVELRCDPISGHTALYWYRQSLGQGLEFLIYFQGNSAPDKSGLPSDRFSAERTGGSVSTLTIQRTQQEDSAVYLCASSHIGTSGGADTQYFGPGTRLTVL.